Below, one T cell receptor (beta chain) is given with its context. The source of the sample is a study of T cell changes during pregnancy in multiple sclerosis. Sequencing was performed with immunoSEQ multiplex PCR; in TCRdb, only in-frame clones are kept and a portion is missing. The top ten hold approximately 0.4% of the sample, which has about 56,000 clones, around 85% seen once. The J segment lost 2 bases and the V segment lost 2 bases, leaving 12 bases of the junction unmatched. Germline values: CDR1 LGHNT, CDR2 FRNRAP. CDR3 length: 17 residues. Specimen: CD4+ T cells from peripheral blood mononuclear cells, collected in the third trimester of pregnancy. The TCR was taken from a female donor with multiple sclerosis, enrolled in a pregnancy study. The genes are TRBV12-5 and TRBJ2-7, with TRBD1 matching over 7 bases. CDR3 nucleotides: TGTGCTAGTGGTTTGAGCCCGAAACTGACAGGGACCTACGAGCAGTACTTC. This encodes CASGLSPKLTGTYEQYF.